Below, 9 T cell receptor beta chains from the same sample are listed, as sequenced in a study of blood T cell repertoires in COVID-19. Measured with immunoSEQ multiplex PCR; TCRdb has only the in-frame clones, and not every one. The table includes 370,000 or so clones, roughly 77% detected once. The source material was peripheral blood. The receptors shown here come from a human donor with acute or convalescent COVID-19. The donor label of this sample is uncertain.

The V gene is TRBV10-2, the J gene TRBJ1-2; D unresolved. CDR3 length equals 13 residues. V lost 3 bases, J lost 2 bases, and 7 bases lay in between. The germline gives CDR1 WSHSY, CDR2 SAAADI. The DNA for the CDR3 is TGCGCCAGCAGTGACAGTATAAACTATGGCTACACCTTC. Its translation is CASSDSINYGYTF.

The chain couples TRBV9 to TRBJ1-2, with D tentatively TRBD1 (6 bases). V was pared by 3 bases and J by 2 bases, with 17 bases between. The CDR3 totals 16 residues. Per the germline V gene, CDR1 is SGDLS and CDR2 is YYNGEE. The CDR3 nucleotides are TGTGCCAGCAGCGGAAGGGGGACGCAGTCCAACTATGGCTACACCTTC. Its protein is CASSGRGTQSNYGYTF.

The rearrangement uses TRBV11-2 and TRBJ1-1; TRBD1 matches 7 bases. The CDR3 contains 15 residues. Germline V gene data show CDR1 as SGHAT and CDR2 as FQNNGV. J gave up 0 bases and V 6 bases, and 7 bases lay outside the gene matches. DNA of the CDR3: TGTGCCAGCAGGGTAGGGGGCGGGATGAACACTGAAGCTTTCTTT. This encodes CASRVGGGMNTEAFF.

V gene TRBV29-1 combines with J gene TRBJ1-2, with 8 bases fitting TRBD1. Germline V gene data show CDR1 as SQVTM and CDR2 as ANQGSEA. The junction had 3 bases not matched to a gene; V was cut back by 1 base and J by 5 bases. The CDR3 is 13 residues long. This chain's CDR3 is CSVEGWTGYGYTF. CDR3 nucleotide sequence: TGCAGCGTTGAAGGTTGGACAGGGTATGGCTACACCTTC.

This chain uses TRBV10-2 with TRBJ1-5; 7 nucleotides align to TRBD1. V shed 6 bases, J shed 1 base, and the junction held 3 bases outside the gene matches. There are 14 residues in the CDR3. Germline values: CDR1 WSHSY, CDR2 SAAADI. The CDR3 here is CASSGDRSNQPQHF. As DNA, the CDR3 is TGCGCCAGCAGCGGGGACAGAAGCAATCAGCCCCAGCATTTT.

In its sample, this clone was seen a few times. Different DNA sequences within this sample yield the same CDR3. This chain's CDR3 is CASRGAYSNQPQHF. CDR3 DNA: TGTGCCAGCAGAGGAGCCTATAGCAATCAGCCCCAGCATTTT. This sequence joins TRBV28 and TRBJ1-5; D gene ambiguous. V was clipped by 6 bases and J by 0 bases, with 9 bases between them. The length of the CDR3 is 14 residues. CDR1 and CDR2 from the germline V gene are MDHEN and SYDVKM. The full variable domain, completed using reference TRBV28 and TRBJ1-5, is DVKVTQSSRYLVKRTGEKVFLECVQDMDHENMFWYRQDPGLGLRLIYFSYDVKMKEKGDIPEGYSVSREKKERFSLILESASTNQTSMYLCASRGAYSNQPQHFGDGTRLSIL.

The rearrangement uses TRBV27 and TRBJ1-5, with 7 bases aligning to TRBD1. The CDR3 totals 15 residues. Per the germline V gene, CDR1 is MNHEY and CDR2 is SMNVEV (reference sequence). After removal of 2 bases from V and 5 bases from J, the junction contained 6 bases not matched to a gene. This CDR3 reads CASSLQGGSYQPQHF. CDR3 sequence (DNA): TGTGCCAGCAGTTTACAGGGGGGATCCTATCAGCCCCAGCATTTT.

This clone is a singleton in its sample. The chain carries TRBV5-1 and TRBJ1-6, with no clear D. V was pared by 0 bases and J by 6 bases, with 7 bases between. This CDR3 spans 14 amino acids. Germline loops: CDR1 SGHRS, CDR2 YFSETQ. CDR3 DNA sequence: TGCGCCAGCAGCTTGGTACAGAGTAATTCACCCCTCCACTTT. This gives the protein CASSLVQSNSPLHF. The full variable domain, with the rest looked up from reference TRBV5-1 and TRBJ1-6, is KAGVTQTPRYLIKTRGQQVTLSCSPISGHRSVSWYQQTPGQGLQFLFEYFSETQRNKGNFPGRFSGRQFSNSRSEMNVSTLELGDSALYLCASSLVQSNSPLHFGNGTRLTVT.

As DNA, the CDR3 is TGTGCCAGCAGCCCCGACAGGGCAACTAATGAAAAACTGTTTTTT. Translating gives CASSPDRATNEKLFF. The gene calls are TRBV14 and TRBJ1-4, with TRBD1 matching over 7 bases. This CDR3 spans 15 amino acids. Germline CDR1 and CDR2: SGHDN and FVKESK. V dropped 4 bases and J dropped 0; count of bases not matched to a gene: 2.